This T cell receptor (beta chain) was sequenced for a study of blood T cell repertoires in COVID-19. CDR1 WSHSY and CDR2 SAAADI come from the germline V gene. This CDR3 has 16 residues. The V gene lost 3 bases and the J gene lost 6 bases, with 21 bases spanning the gap. TCRdb keeps only in-frame clones here, not all; method: immunoSEQ multiplex PCR. The sample comprises around 47,000 clones, around nine tenths of which are singletons, and roughly 4.2% rests with the top ten. While infection was still active, Seattle patients were enrolled and then followed longitudinally. The rearrangement uses TRBV10-2 and TRBJ2-7; D is possibly TRBD2 (5 bases). The sample taken for sequencing was peripheral blood. This sequence originates from a man aged 40-55 years with COVID-19, enrolled during active disease. The CDR3 protein is CASSERQWTGVPEQYF. CDR3 sequence (DNA): TGCGCCAGCAGTGAAAGGCAGTGGACCGGGGTCCCCGAGCAGTACTTC.